Each of the 23 T cell receptor beta chains below was sequenced from the same sample in a study of tissue T cells after allogeneic stem cell transplantation. Only in-frame clones appear in the TCRdb table, and some are missing; sequencing was by immunoSEQ multiplex PCR. The data contain roughly 4,000 clones, around 61% of them seen just once; the ten biggest clones take up 6.5% to 7.5%. The sequencing used left colon tissue, collected at autopsy. The receptors stem from a male donor aged 60 or over with lung cancer.

The gene calls are TRBV4-3 and TRBJ1-6; D is perhaps TRBD1 (5 bases). The CDR3 is 15 amino acids. Trimming cost V 2 bases and J 5 bases, with 10 bases left between them. Germline V gene data show CDR1 as LGHNA and CDR2 as YSLEER. CDR3 sequence reads: CASSQLTADNSPLHF. The CDR3 DNA is TGCGCCAGCAGCCAACTGACAGCTGATAATTCACCCCTCCACTTT.

The chain links TRBV6-5 to TRBJ2-1; 7 bases agree with TRBD2. The CDR3 contains 15 residues. Germline V gene data show CDR1 as MNHEY and CDR2 as SVGAGI. The junction had 12 bases not matched to a gene; V was cut back by 5 bases and J by 8 bases. CDR3 coding DNA: TGTGCCAGCAGTAGACCAGGAACTAGCGTACATGAGCAGTTCTTC. Protein sequence: CASSRPGTSVHEQFF.

This chain links TRBV19 with TRBJ2-1; 11 bases align to TRBD2. Per germline, CDR1 LNHDA and CDR2 SQIVND (reference sequence). The CDR3 runs to 14 residues. CDR3 in amino acids: CAAGSSGRYNEQFF. The CDR3 coding sequence is TGTGCGGCGGGGTCTAGCGGGAGGTACAATGAGCAGTTCTTC. Full variable domain (rest looked up from reference TRBV19 and TRBJ2-1): DGGITQSPKYLFRKEGQNVTLSCEQNLNHDAMYWYRQDPGQGLRLIYYSQIVNDFQKGDIAEGYSVSREKKESFPLTVTSAQKNPTAFYLCAAGSSGRYNEQFFGPGTRLTVL.

V usage is TRBV11-2 and J usage is TRBJ2-7; D might be TRBD1 (5 bases). The CDR3 consists of 12 residues. The germline gives CDR1 SGHAT, CDR2 FQNNGV. V lost 6 bases, J lost 6 bases, and 12 bases lay in between. The CDR3 sequence: CASSPGLGEQYF. CDR3 bases: TGTGCCAGCAGTCCAGGGTTGGGCGAGCAGTACTTC.

This clone showed up just a few times. The chain has TRBV4-3 and TRBJ2-7; possibly TRBD1 or TRBD2 for D (6 bases each). This CDR3 has 16 residues. Trimming removed 0 bases from V and 0 bases from J, with 12 bases in between. Per germline, CDR1 LGHNA and CDR2 YSLEER. Here the CDR3 DNA reads TGCGCCAGCAGCCAAGATAACGGAGGGGGCTCCTACGAGCAGTACTTC. Translating gives CASSQDNGGGSYEQYF.

The J gene is TRBJ1-3, the V gene TRBV5-6, with TRBD1 as a possible D gene (6 bases). Per germline, CDR1 SGHDT and CDR2 YYEEEE. Trimming stripped 4 bases from V and 1 base from J, with 12 bases between. The CDR3 length is 15 residues. CDR3 in amino acids: CASSVDRKSGNTIYF. In DNA form, the CDR3 reads TGTGCCAGCAGCGTCGACAGGAAGTCTGGAAACACCATATATTTT.

The rearrangement joins TRBV5-1 to TRBJ1-1; weak D call: TRBD1 (5 bases). Germline CDR1 reads SGHRS; CDR2 reads YFSETQ. CDR3 length equals 17 residues. V was trimmed by 2 bases and J by 1 base, leaving 18 bases between them. CDR3 DNA: TGCGCCAGCAGCTTATTTTCCCCCGGGGCTAAGAACACTGAAGCTTTCTTT. It translates to CASSLFSPGAKNTEAFF.

The genes are TRBV19 and TRBJ1-1; no clear D gene. The germline V gene encodes CDR1 LNHDA and CDR2 SQIVND (reference sequence). The CDR3 runs 14 residues. V was trimmed by 7 bases and J by 1 base, leaving 13 bases between them. CDR3: CASTEGISNTEAFF. Written as DNA, the CDR3 is TGTGCCAGTACAGAGGGCATTTCGAACACTGAAGCTTTCTTT.

The CDR3 nucleotides are TGTGCCAGCAGCCAATCATCAGGGAAGGAAAAACTGTTTTTT. Protein: CASSQSSGKEKLFF. J is TRBJ1-4 and V is TRBV14; possible D gene TRBD1, 5 bases. Per the germline V gene, CDR1 is SGHDN and CDR2 is FVKESK. The CDR3 is 14 residues long. The V and J ends lost 2 bases and 8 bases respectively, with 12 bases between them.

The chain employs TRBV7-2 and TRBJ2-2; possibly TRBD1 for D (5 bases). Trimming removed 5 bases from V and 2 bases from J, with 15 bases in between. The CDR3 is 16 amino acids. Germline CDR1 SGHTA, CDR2 FQGNSA. CDR3 DNA: TGTGCCAGCAGCCCCATACCAGGGCTTAACACCGGGGAGCTGTTTTTT. It yields the protein CASSPIPGLNTGELFF.

The chain couples TRBV10-3 to TRBJ2-3; TRBD1 matches 10 bases. The CDR3 sequence is 16 residues long. CDR1 is ENHRY, CDR2 SYGVKD, per germline. V shed 5 bases, J shed 4 bases, and the junction held 9 bases outside the gene matches. CDR3 loop: CAISLPTGGVSDTQYF. CDR3 DNA sequence: TGTGCCATCAGTCTACCGACAGGGGGCGTTTCAGATACGCAGTATTTT.

V and J are TRBV6-5 and TRBJ2-2; the D gene is possibly TRBD2 (5 bases). Trimming took 7 bases from V and 7 from J, leaving 7 bases between them. CDR1 is MNHEY, CDR2 SVGAGI, per germline. CDR3 size: 11 residues. In nucleotides, the CDR3 is TGTGCCAGCAAGGCGGGCGGGGAGCTGTTTTTT. It translates to CASKAGGELFF.

The V gene is TRBV25-1, the J gene TRBJ1-6; 9 bases are a match to TRBD1. Germline V gene data show CDR1 as MGHDK and CDR2 as SYGVNS. The CDR3 runs to 15 residues. V lost 6 bases and J lost 5; bases outside the gene matches: 5. CDR3 sequence (DNA): TGTGCCAGCAGCCGGGACAGGGTAAATAATTCACCCCTCCACTTT. This gives the protein CASSRDRVNNSPLHF.

In this sample, this clone is large. The V and J genes are TRBV7-2 and TRBJ1-4; tentative D call: TRBD1 (6 bases). V was shortened by 4 bases and J by 5 bases, with 23 bases between the two germline ends. Germline V CDR1 and CDR2: SGHTA, FQGNSA. The length of the CDR3 is 18 residues. The CDR3 DNA is TGTGCCAGCAGCTGTCAGGTAGAGGGTAGGGGGGGCAATGAAAAACTGTTTTTT. Its protein product is CASSCQVEGRGGNEKLFF.

J is TRBJ1-5 and V is TRBV21-1; the DNA was not compared with TRBD1, the D call given in the table. TRBV21-1 is reported as a pseudogene. The CDR3 is 14 amino acids. The CDR3 is CASSKEGHGWPQHF. CDR3 DNA sequence: TGTGCCAGCAGCAAAGAGGGACATGGGTGGCCCCAGCATTTT.

This chain uses TRBV27 with TRBJ2-3, with 13 bases that match TRBD2. V was pared by 6 bases and J by 5 bases, with 14 bases of the junction left unmatched. The CDR3 has 18 residues. The V gene's germline CDR1 is MNHEY and CDR2 SMNVEV (reference sequence). The CDR3 loop is CASRKGTSGARGEDTQYF. In DNA form, the CDR3 reads TGTGCCAGCAGAAAAGGGACTAGCGGGGCCCGGGGGGAAGATACGCAGTATTTT.

This chain uses TRBV24-1 with TRBJ2-3, with 8 positions matching TRBD1. Germline CDR1 reads KGHDR; CDR2 reads SFDVKD. J gave up 6 bases and V 0 bases, and 7 bases lay outside the gene matches. CDR3 size: 16 residues. The CDR3 sequence is CATSDLGQGNSDTQYF. The CDR3 DNA sequence: TGTGCCACCAGTGATTTGGGACAGGGAAATTCTGATACGCAGTATTTT.

This chain uses TRBV28 with TRBJ2-2, with 9 bases lining up with TRBD1. Germline CDR1 reads MDHEN; CDR2 reads SYDVKM. Trimming removed 8 bases from V and 5 bases from J; junction bases left unmatched: 6. The CDR3 spans 14 residues. The CDR3: CASEGQGGTGELFF. Written as DNA, the CDR3 is TGTGCCAGCGAGGGACAGGGTGGGACCGGGGAGCTGTTTTTT.

Sample share makes this clone large (0.1 to 1%). The chain links TRBV7-9 to TRBJ1-6; TRBD1 agrees at 8 bases. From germline, CDR1 is SEHNR and CDR2 FQNEAQ (reference sequence). The CDR3 loop spans 15 amino acids. The V segment lost 4 bases and the J segment 5 bases; nucleotides outside the gene matches: 4. DNA for the CDR3: TGTGCCAGCAGCTCGGACAGGGACCATAATTCACCCCTCCACTTT. Its protein product is CASSSDRDHNSPLHF. Using reference TRBV7-9 and TRBJ1-6 for the parts outside the CDR3, the full variable domain is DTGVSQNPRHKITKRGQNVTFRCDPISEHNRLYWYRQTLGQGPEFLTYFQNEAQLEKSRLLSDRFSAERPKGSFSTLEIQRTEQGDSAMYLCASSSDRDHNSPLHFGNGTRLTVT.

The chain joins TRBV2 to TRBJ2-2, with D possibly TRBD1 on 6 matching bases. V was cut by 3 bases and J by 6 bases, with 11 bases left in between. The CDR3 has 14 residues. CDR1 is SNHLY, CDR2 FYNNEI, per germline. DNA of the CDR3: TGTGCCAGCAGTGATGAACAGGGTCCCGGGGAGCTGTTTTTT. This sequence encodes CASSDEQGPGELFF.

This clone is termed medium-sized. This sequence joins TRBV10-3 and TRBJ2-5, with D tentatively TRBD2 (7 bases). The CDR3 extends over 16 amino acids. The ends were cut back, 3 bases at V and 1 base at J, with 15 bases in the middle. Germline V CDR1 and CDR2: ENHRY, SYGVKD. CDR3 sequence reads: CAISEPRGGAQETQYF. The CDR3 DNA follows: TGTGCCATCAGTGAACCGAGGGGGGGGGCCCAAGAGACCCAGTACTTC.

J is TRBJ2-2 and V is TRBV5-4, with 10 bases that match TRBD1. The V gene's germline CDR1 is SGHNT and CDR2 YYREEE (reference sequence). This CDR3 comprises 15 residues. J gave up 7 bases and V 6 bases, and 9 bases lay outside the gene matches. The CDR3: CASTLGGQGSGELFF. CDR3 sequence (DNA): TGTGCCAGCACCCTGGGGGGACAGGGGAGCGGGGAGCTGTTTTTT.

The chain employs TRBV28 and TRBJ2-3, with TRBD1 matching 10 bases. Germline lookup yields CDR1 MDHEN and CDR2 SYDVKM. V was clipped by 8 bases and J by 6 bases; unmatched bases: 17. This CDR3 has 17 residues. In DNA form, the CDR3 reads TGTGCCAGCTGTGCCTGGGACAGGGGCAGGGGGGGGGATACGCAGTATTTT. As protein: CASCAWDRGRGGDTQYF.